These T cell receptor beta chains were read from a single sample in a study of cytomegalovirus exposure and HLA in healthy donors. Repertoires were generated with immunoSEQ multiplex PCR, while TCRdb's copy carries only in-frame clones and drops some. The sample lists roughly 280,000 clones, approximately 83% occurring once. Sequenced: PBMCs. These receptors all stem from a woman between 18 and 30 years old in good health and CMV-seronegative. CDR3s include the opening cysteine and the closing phenylalanine or tryptophan. A D gene is named only where the DNA matches it firmly. Some rows mark clone size as missing; the rest say once, few, many or name a class of expanded clone.

v_gene	abundance	d_gene	j_gene	len	CDR3aa	CDR3nt
TRBV6-1	few	TRBD1	TRBJ1-5	14	CASRGQGAGQPQHF	TGTGCCAGCAGGGGACAGGGGGCTGGTCAGCCCCAGCATTTT
TRBV6-1	-	TRBD1	TRBJ2-7	14	CASNSGTGFYEQYF	TGTGCCAGCAATTCCGGGACAGGGTTCTACGAGCAGTACTTC
TRBV6-5	-	TRBD2	TRBJ2-1	15	CASSYTSGRRNEQFF	TGTGCCAGCAGTTATACTAGCGGGAGGAGGAATGAGCAGTTCTTC
TRBV30	-	TRBD1	TRBJ2-2	14	CAWKGARNTGELFF	TGTGCCTGGAAGGGGGCCCGGAACACCGGGGAGCTGTTTTTT
TRBV6-1	-	-	TRBJ2-5	11	CASSESKTQYF	TGTGCCAGCAGTGAAAGCAAGACCCAGTACTTC
TRBV29-1	-	TRBD1	TRBJ1-2	11	CSTGQGGGYTF	TGCAGCACGGGACAGGGGGGCGGCTACACCTTC
TRBV9	-	TRBD1	TRBJ1-2	16	CASSPHPDRGQDGYTF	TGTGCCAGCAGCCCTCACCCGGACAGGGGGCAAGATGGCTACACCTTC
TRBV2	-	-	TRBJ1-1	13	CASSPGLSTEAFF	TGTGCCAGCAGCCCAGGGTTGAGCACTGAAGCTTTCTTT
TRBV18	-	TRBD1	TRBJ1-1	16	CASSPRRQGEDTEAFF	TGTGCCAGCTCACCCCGTAGACAGGGCGAGGACACTGAAGCTTTCTTT
TRBV7-9	-	TRBD1	TRBJ1-2	15	CASSLGQGGHYGYTF	TGTGCCAGCAGCTTGGGACAGGGAGGCCACTATGGCTACACCTTC
TRBV14	few	-	TRBJ1-5	16	CASSQTQGNTNQPQHF	TGTGCCAGCAGCCAGACACAGGGAAACACCAATCAGCCCCAGCATTTT
TRBV7-6	-	-	TRBJ2-5	13	CASSRGWPETQYF	TGTGCCAGCAGCCGAGGATGGCCAGAGACCCAGTACTTC
TRBV18	-	-	TRBJ2-7	15	CASSPPSGRGYEQYF	TGTGCCAGCTCACCGCCTTCGGGCAGGGGTTACGAGCAGTACTTC
TRBV4-3	few	-	TRBJ1-2	14	CASSRQSAVYGYTF	TGCGCCAGCAGCCGCCAATCGGCGGTCTATGGCTACACCTTC
TRBV2	-	TRBD1	TRBJ1-1	13	CASRGQTNTEAFF	TGTGCCAGCAGGGGACAGACGAACACTGAAGCTTTCTTT
TRBV9	once	TRBD2	TRBJ2-7	16	CASSTHPGLAGVEQYF	TGTGCCAGCAGCACACACCCGGGACTAGCGGGAGTCGAGCAGTACTTC
TRBV28	-	TRBD1	TRBJ1-2	16	CASSLGRLDRVYGYTF	TGTGCCAGCAGCCTGGGTCGGCTCGACAGGGTCTATGGCTACACCTTC
TRBV4-1	-	-	TRBJ1-1	14	CASSQVSLNTEAFF	TGCGCCAGCAGCCAAGTAAGCCTGAACACTGAAGCTTTCTTT
TRBV5-6	-	TRBD1	TRBJ2-7	14	CASSLEDRLYEQYF	TGTGCCAGCAGCTTGGAGGACAGGCTCTACGAGCAGTACTTC
TRBV6-1	-	-	TRBJ1-2	17	CASSEALGVEGNYGYTF	TGTGCCAGCAGTGAAGCGCTAGGGGTGGAGGGAAACTATGGCTACACCTTC
TRBV10-3	-	TRBD1	TRBJ1-1	16	CAISAEGAAMNTEAFF	TGTGCCATCAGTGCCGAGGGGGCTGCGATGAACACTGAAGCTTTCTTT
TRBV2	-	-	TRBJ2-5	15	CASRQTSKGGETQYF	TGTGCCAGCAGGCAGACTAGCAAGGGGGGAGAGACCCAGTACTTC
TRBV4-1	few	-	TRBJ1-1	14	CASSQLLKNTEAFF	TGCGCCAGCAGCCAACTCCTTAAGAACACTGAAGCTTTCTTT
TRBV13	-	TRBD2	TRBJ2-7	20	CASSLSGARLAGGLTYEQYF	TGTGCCAGCAGCTTGTCCGGGGCCCGACTAGCGGGAGGCCTGACCTACGAGCAGTACTTC
TRBV29-1	-	TRBD1	TRBJ2-3	14	CSVGGTGVTDTQYF	TGCAGCGTTGGCGGGACAGGGGTCACAGATACGCAGTATTTT
TRBV7-6	-	TRBD2	TRBJ2-1	15	CASSLGTSAGNEQFF	TGTGCCAGCAGCTTAGGGACTAGCGCTGGGAATGAGCAGTTCTTC
TRBV30	few	TRBD1	TRBJ1-1	13	CAWSGTGQPEAFF	TGTGCCTGGAGCGGGACAGGGCAACCTGAAGCTTTCTTT
TRBV30	once	TRBD1	TRBJ1-5	13	CAWAQGWNQPQHF	TGTGCCTGGGCACAGGGGTGGAATCAGCCCCAGCATTTT
TRBV10-1	-	-	TRBJ1-1	12	CASSDGHTEAFF	TGCGCCAGCAGTGACGGTCACACTGAAGCTTTCTTT
TRBV5-1	-	TRBD2	TRBJ2-2	15	CASRPGLASTGELFF	TGCGCCAGCAGACCGGGACTAGCGTCAACCGGGGAGCTGTTTTTT
TRBV4-1	-	-	TRBJ2-4	15	CASSLRTVAKNIQYF	TGCGCCAGCAGCCTCCGGACTGTGGCCAAAAACATTCAGTACTTC
TRBV9	-	-	TRBJ1-1	14	CASSVGQGWTEAFF	TGTGCCAGCAGCGTAGGCCAGGGTTGGACTGAAGCTTTCTTT
TRBV9	once	TRBD1	TRBJ2-7	14	CASSVVPGGYEQYF	TGTGCCAGCAGCGTAGTGCCAGGGGGCTACGAGCAGTACTTC
TRBV14	-	TRBD1	TRBJ1-1	13	CASSLDRDTEAFF	TGTGCCAGCAGCCTTGACAGGGACACTGAAGCTTTCTTT
TRBV5-1	-	TRBD2	TRBJ2-3	15	CASSSGLAETDTQYF	TGCGCCAGCAGCTCCGGACTAGCCGAGACAGATACGCAGTATTTT